These 25 T cell receptor beta chains originate from one sample sequenced in a study of CXCR3-negative and CXCR3-positive naive CD8 T cells. cDNA libraries for TRB were generated by 5' RACE incorporating UMI labels. Each CDR3 protein gets one entry in TCRdb, which reprocessed the 5' RACE reads and gives no DNA. The sample includes fewer than 55,000 distinct CDR3 sequences. The specimen sequenced was naive CXCR3- CD8+ T cells from blood. Subset in this sample: CD45RO-CCR7+CD27+CD95- naive CD8+ T cells lacking CXCR3 (TNR3-). These receptors were collected from a human donor in good health. Some clones in this sample may be carry-over from other donors' samples.

V usage is TRBV18 and J usage is TRBJ2-7. CDR3 length equals 13 residues. Looked up from germline, CDR1 is KGHSH and CDR2 is LQKENI. CDR3 region: CASSLIDSYEQYF.

The gene calls are TRBV30 and TRBJ1-2. The germline CDR1 and CDR2 sequences are GTSNPN and SVGIG (reference sequence). This CDR3 is 14 amino acids long. CDR3 sequence: CAWSGTGPNYGYTF.

The rearrangement joins TRBV29-1 to TRBJ1-1. Germline V gene sequence: CDR1 SQVTM, CDR2 ANQGSEA. The CDR3 extends over 12 amino acids. The CDR3 loop is CSVESVGTEAFF.

This chain links TRBV11-2 with TRBJ2-7. The germline gives CDR1 SGHAT, CDR2 FQNNGV. The CDR3 spans 14 residues. The CDR3 region is CASSLDGFPYEQYF.

The rearrangement joins TRBV28 to TRBJ2-5; the TCRdb D gene call, TRBD1, has no DNA to confirm it. This CDR3 comprises 14 residues. CDR1 is MDHEN and CDR2 is SYDVKM in the germline V gene. The CDR3 loop is CATLYAGEEETQYF.

This chain joins TRBV9 and TRBJ1-1; absent DNA, TCRdb's TRBD1 call cannot be checked. The CDR3 consists of 13 residues. Germline V gene sequence: CDR1 SGDLS, CDR2 YYNGEE. CDR3 loop: CASSNTGNNEAFF.

The chain combines TRBV4-2 with TRBJ2-1; TCRdb proposes TRBD1, but this gene call is untestable without DNA. CDR3 length: 14 residues. Germline CDR1 and CDR2: LGHNA and YNFKEQ. The CDR3 spells CASSHPGTGSEQFF.

This chain uses TRBV13 with TRBJ2-3. This CDR3 region has 14 residues. Germline V gene sequence: CDR1 PRHDT, CDR2 FYEKMQ (reference sequence). CDR3 residues: CASSLVTGTDTQYF.

Judged by frequency, this clonotype is medium-sized. V is TRBV6-5 and J is TRBJ1-1; lacking DNA, the TRBD1 call made by TCRdb goes unchecked. The CDR3 sequence is 15 residues long. Germline V gene lookup returns CDR1 MNHEY and CDR2 SVGAGI. CDR3 sequence reads: CASSYSQGLDTEAFF.

The chain links TRBV4-1 to TRBJ2-7. CDR1 and CDR2 (germline): MGHRA, YSYEKL. This CDR3 is 14 amino acids long. CDR3 protein: CASSQVRDSYEQYF.

The chain combines TRBV29-1 with TRBJ1-3. The CDR3 loop spans 11 amino acids. CDR1 SQVTM and CDR2 ANQGSEA come from the germline V gene. The CDR3: CSVVVGNTIYF.

J is TRBJ2-1 and V is TRBV28. The CDR3 runs to 12 residues. Germline V CDR1 and CDR2: MDHEN, SYDVKM. This chain's CDR3 is CASRMGYNEQFF.

The rearrangement joins TRBV3-1 to TRBJ2-7. CDR1 is LGHDT and CDR2 is YNNKEL in the germline V gene (reference sequence). The CDR3 extends over 14 amino acids. Here the CDR3 reads CASSQVADTYEQYF.

The rearrangement uses TRBV29-1 and TRBJ2-7. There are 14 residues in the CDR3. Germline V lookup: CDR1 SQVTM, CDR2 ANQGSEA. The CDR3 reads CSVVDGRNSYEQYF.

The chain links TRBV28 to TRBJ2-7; the D gene TCRdb calls, TRBD1, cannot be checked with no DNA. Germline lookup yields CDR1 MDHEN and CDR2 SYDVKM. The CDR3 is 14 residues long. The CDR3 sequence is CASSFPVSSYEQYF.

This chain links TRBV5-4 with TRBJ1-2. CDR1 and CDR2 (germline): SGHNT, YYREEE (reference sequence). CDR3 length: 15 residues. The CDR3 loop is CASSLTGVGDYGYTF.

This sequence joins TRBV28 and TRBJ1-1. This CDR3 has 12 residues. CDR1 is MDHEN, CDR2 SYDVKM, per germline. This chain's CDR3 is CASSPTNTEAFF.

The V gene is TRBV4-2, the J gene TRBJ2-4; TCRdb gives TRBD1 as the D gene, but with no DNA this cannot be confirmed. Germline values: CDR1 LGHNA, CDR2 YNFKEQ. This CDR3 region has 17 residues. CDR3: CASSQLIQGADKNIQYF.

The chain joins TRBV5-4 to TRBJ2-1; there is no DNA to check the TCRdb D call of TRBD1. The CDR3 runs 13 residues. Germline lookup yields CDR1 SGHNT and CDR2 YYREEE (reference sequence). CDR3: CASSFAGGGEQFF. Full variable domain (remainder filled in from reference TRBV5-4 and TRBJ2-1): ETGVTQSPTHLIKTRGQQVTLRCSSQSGHNTVSWYQQALGQGPQFIFQYYREEENGRGNFPPRFSGLQFPNYSSELNVNALELDDSALYLCASSFAGGGEQFFGPGTRLTVL.

The chain joins TRBV4-2 to TRBJ2-3; the D call from TCRdb, TRBD1, cannot be confirmed without DNA. Per germline, CDR1 LGHNA and CDR2 YNFKEQ. The CDR3 is 15 amino acids. The CDR3 protein is CASSQVGAEGDTQYF.

The chain combines TRBV20-1 with TRBJ1-5; the D call from TCRdb, TRBD1, cannot be confirmed without DNA. Per germline, CDR1 DFQATT and CDR2 SNEGSKA (reference sequence). CDR3 length: 18 residues. This CDR3 is CSARDSQGPRRSNQPQHF.

The V call is TRBV29-1, the J call TRBJ2-2; TCRdb's D call, TRBD1, is unchecked because there is no DNA. CDR1 is SQVTM, CDR2 ANQGSEA, per germline. This CDR3 has 14 amino acids. The CDR3 sequence: CSVGLGTNTGELFF.

The rearrangement joins TRBV7-2 to TRBJ2-3. CDR3 length: 12 residues. The germline CDR1 and CDR2 sequences are SGHTA and FQGNSA. CDR3 residues: CASSIVRDTQYF.

This chain connects TRBV7-9 to TRBJ1-4; checking the TCRdb D call of TRBD1 is not possible without DNA. The CDR3 is 15 amino acids. Germline-derived CDR1 and CDR2 are SEHNR and FQNEAQ (reference sequence). This CDR3 is CASSFTFGGGEKLFF.

This chain joins TRBV6-6 and TRBJ1-1; TCRdb's D call of TRBD1 is untestable without DNA. Looked up from germline, CDR1 is MNHNY and CDR2 is SVGAGI (reference sequence). The CDR3 sequence is 14 residues long. This chain's CDR3 is CASPPDRGLTEAFF.